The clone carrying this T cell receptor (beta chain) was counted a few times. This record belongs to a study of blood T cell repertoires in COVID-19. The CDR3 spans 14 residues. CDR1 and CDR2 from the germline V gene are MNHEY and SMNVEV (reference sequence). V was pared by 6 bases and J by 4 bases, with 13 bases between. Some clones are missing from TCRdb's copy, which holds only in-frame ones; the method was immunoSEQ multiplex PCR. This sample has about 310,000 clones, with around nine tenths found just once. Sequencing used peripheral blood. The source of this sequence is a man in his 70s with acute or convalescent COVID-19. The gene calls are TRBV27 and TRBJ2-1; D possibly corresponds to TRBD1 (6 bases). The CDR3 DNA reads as TGTGCCAGCAGCCAATCAGGGGTATACAATGAGCAGTTCTTC. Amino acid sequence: CASSQSGVYNEQFF.